Listed below are T cell receptor beta chains from one sample, sequenced in a study of blood T cell repertoires in COVID-19. TCRdb keeps only in-frame clones here, not all; method: immunoSEQ multiplex PCR. Among 130,000 or so clones listed, approximately 90% were seen once. Sequenced: peripheral blood. The source of these receptors is a man in his 70s with active or convalescent COVID-19. The CDR3 runs from the conserved cysteine through the conserved F or W. D genes are given only for firm matches. Expanded clones get a size class; other rows say once, few or many, or leave the size out.

>TRBV6-6|-|TRBJ1-5|TRBD1
CASSSGQGMNQPQHF
>TRBV10-3|-|TRBJ1-2|TRBD1
CATDRGEGYGYTF
>TRBV28|-|TRBJ2-7|-
CASSHPGQGGHEQYF
>TRBV19|-|TRBJ1-4|TRBD1
CASTGDRVGVFVEKLFF
>TRBV2|once|TRBJ1-2|TRBD1
CASSELGDRAGYTF
>TRBV2|once|TRBJ1-3|-
CASTARLAGNTIYF
>TRBV18|-|TRBJ1-6|TRBD1
CASSQGQQNSPLHF
>TRBV24-1|-|TRBJ2-1|-
CATSEAGLGRSSYNEQFF
>TRBV28|-|TRBJ2-3|TRBD2
CASSSPGTSGTVRDTQYF
>TRBV4-1|-|TRBJ2-2|TRBD2
CASSQLPGLAGDYTGELFF
>TRBV28|-|TRBJ1-1|-
CASFPPSGNTEAFF
>TRBV25-1|-|TRBJ2-7|TRBD1
CASSDSDRGYEQYF
>TRBV7-2|-|TRBJ2-7|TRBD2
CASSLEGTSGSYEQYF
>TRBV9|-|TRBJ1-3|-
CASSERGGTGTPSGNTIYF
>TRBV18|-|TRBJ2-3|TRBD2
CASSPQAGGHTDTQYF
>TRBV6-1|once|TRBJ2-7|TRBD1
CASSDGQGVREQYF
>TRBV20-1|-|TRBJ2-7|-
CSASKTVSSSYEQYF
>TRBV6-4|-|TRBJ1-2|-
CAIESRGTVYGYTF
>TRBV11-2|-|TRBJ1-4|TRBD1
CASSLGDRDNEKLFF
>TRBV2|-|TRBJ2-3|TRBD2
CASSELAGEVDTQYF
>TRBV28|-|TRBJ2-3|-
CASLDFGGSDTQYF
>TRBV5-4|few|TRBJ2-7|TRBD2
CASSKGVGNSGRAYEQYF
>TRBV18|-|TRBJ2-2|-
CASSPIGTGELFF
>TRBV24-1|-|TRBJ2-1|TRBD2
CATSDQGTSGWGGEQFF
>TRBV2|-|TRBJ1-6|-
CASSEEGGENSPLHF
>TRBV4-2|-|TRBJ1-5|-
CASSQKQLGEAYQPQHF
>TRBV15|-|TRBJ2-1|-
CATSRDDGTLQFF
>TRBV10-3|-|TRBJ2-7|TRBD2
CAISSGANPSYEQYF
>TRBV19|-|TRBJ1-2|-
CATSDRIYGYTF
>TRBV6-1|-|TRBJ1-4|-
CASSEKGQKLFF
>TRBV5-1|-|TRBJ2-1|TRBD2
CASSGASGSYNEQFF
>TRBV5-8|-|TRBJ2-1|TRBD2
CASNSASGTWYNEQFF
>TRBV6-1|-|TRBJ1-1|-
CASSEFVGASNTEAFF
>TRBV6-1|-|TRBJ1-5|-
CASSDSGYSNQPQHF
>TRBV28|-|TRBJ1-6|TRBD1
CASSSLQGIGSPLHF
>TRBV7-3|-|TRBJ2-7|-
CASSLGLGRASEQYF
>TRBV27|-|TRBJ2-7|-
CASSFLGAFDEQYF
>TRBV28|few|TRBJ1-4|TRBD1
CASRGQTHLFF
>TRBV12-1|-|TRBJ2-7|-
CASSPKRQGNRHEQYF
>TRBV7-8|-|TRBJ1-1|-
CASILTEMNTEAFF
>TRBV7-9|-|TRBJ2-7|TRBD1
CASSQGQGVSEQYF
>TRBV28|-|TRBJ1-6|TRBD1
CASITQGTNNSPLHF
>TRBV18|-|TRBJ1-4|-
CASSPRGEKLFF
>TRBV5-1|-|TRBJ2-1|-
CASSWDSAASYNEQFF
>TRBV10-3|-|TRBJ1-1|-
CAITGTGPTEAFF
>TRBV9|-|TRBJ2-1|-
CASSAGQRGYNEQFF
>TRBV3-1/TRBV3-2|-|TRBJ2-1|TRBD2
CASSLRDTSGRNEQFF
>TRBV2|-|TRBJ2-1|TRBD1
CASGYGSGQGAFF
>TRBV29-1|-|TRBJ2-2|TRBD2
CSVALAGVSGELFF
>TRBV29-1|-|TRBJ2-1|-
CSGLNNEQFF
>TRBV7-6|few|TRBJ2-6|-
CASSLVQGNGANVLTF
>TRBV7-9|-|TRBJ2-2|TRBD2
CASSLTSGDTGELFF
>TRBV14|-|TRBJ2-1|-
CASSQVRVSSYNEQFF
>TRBV19|-|TRBJ1-2|TRBD1
CASSPGGANYGYTF
>TRBV5-1|many|TRBJ2-7|TRBD2
CASSAGLAVSYEQYF
>TRBV6-5|-|TRBJ1-1|-
CASSSRGRGGTEAFF
>TRBV11-2|-|TRBJ1-1|TRBD1
CASRRGQTMNTEAFF
>TRBV7-6|-|TRBJ2-1|TRBD2
CASSHRGGTSSYNEQFF
>TRBV19|-|TRBJ1-2|TRBD1
CASSNYPTGDYGYTF